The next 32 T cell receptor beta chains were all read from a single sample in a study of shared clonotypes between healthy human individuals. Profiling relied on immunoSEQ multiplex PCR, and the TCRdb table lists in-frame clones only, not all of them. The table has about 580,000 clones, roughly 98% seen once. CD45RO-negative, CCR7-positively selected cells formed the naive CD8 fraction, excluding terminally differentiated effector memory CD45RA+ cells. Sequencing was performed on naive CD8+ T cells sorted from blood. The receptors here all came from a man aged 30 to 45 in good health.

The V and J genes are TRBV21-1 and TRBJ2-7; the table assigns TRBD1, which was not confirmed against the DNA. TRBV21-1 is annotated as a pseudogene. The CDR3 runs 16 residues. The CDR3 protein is CASGDLQGRGNYEQYF. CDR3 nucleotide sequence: TGTGCCAGCGGCGACCTGCAGGGCAGGGGCAATTACGAGCAGTACTTC.

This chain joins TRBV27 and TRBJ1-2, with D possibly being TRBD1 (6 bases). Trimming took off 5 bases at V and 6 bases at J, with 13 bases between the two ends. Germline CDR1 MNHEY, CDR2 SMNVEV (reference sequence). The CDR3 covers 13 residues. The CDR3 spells CASSVTGPHGYTF. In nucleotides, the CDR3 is TGTGCCAGCAGTGTAACAGGGCCCCATGGCTACACCTTC.

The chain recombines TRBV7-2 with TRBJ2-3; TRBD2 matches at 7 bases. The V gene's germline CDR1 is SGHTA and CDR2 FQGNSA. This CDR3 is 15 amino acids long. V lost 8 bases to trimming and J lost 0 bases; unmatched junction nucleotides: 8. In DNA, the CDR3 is TGTGCCAGCTACACCAGCGGGAAAAGCACAGATACGCAGTATTTT. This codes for CASYTSGKSTDTQYF.

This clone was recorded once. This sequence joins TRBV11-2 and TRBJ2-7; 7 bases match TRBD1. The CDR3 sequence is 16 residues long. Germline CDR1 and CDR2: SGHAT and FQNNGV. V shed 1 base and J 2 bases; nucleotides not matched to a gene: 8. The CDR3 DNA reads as TGTGCCAGCAGCTTAGCGGGACAGCGAGTCCCCTACGAGCAGTACTTC. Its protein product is CASSLAGQRVPYEQYF.

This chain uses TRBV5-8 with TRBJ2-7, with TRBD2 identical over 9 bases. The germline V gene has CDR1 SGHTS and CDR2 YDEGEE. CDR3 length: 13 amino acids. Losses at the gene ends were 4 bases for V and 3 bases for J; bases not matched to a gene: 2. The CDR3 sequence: CASSRSGSYEQYF. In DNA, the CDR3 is TGTGCCAGCAGCCGTAGCGGGAGCTACGAGCAGTACTTC.

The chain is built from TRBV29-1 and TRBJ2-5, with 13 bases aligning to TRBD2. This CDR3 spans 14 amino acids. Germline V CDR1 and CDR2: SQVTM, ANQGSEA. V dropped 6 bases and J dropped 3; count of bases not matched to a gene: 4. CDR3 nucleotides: TGCAGCGTCGGACTAGCGGGAGAGGAAGAGACCCAGTACTTC. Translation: CSVGLAGEEETQYF.

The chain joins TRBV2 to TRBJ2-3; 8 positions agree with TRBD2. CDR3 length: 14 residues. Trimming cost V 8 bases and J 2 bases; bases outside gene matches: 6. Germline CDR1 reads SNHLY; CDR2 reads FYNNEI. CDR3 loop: CASSLAGFTDTQYF. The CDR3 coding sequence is TGTGCCAGCTCATTAGCGGGGTTCACAGATACGCAGTATTTT. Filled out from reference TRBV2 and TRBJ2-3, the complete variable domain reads EPEVTQTPSHQVTQMGQEVILRCVPISNHLYFYWYRQILGQKVEFLVSFYNNEISEKSEIFDDQFSVERPDGSNFTLKIRSTKLEDSAMYFCASSLAGFTDTQYFGPGTRLTVL.

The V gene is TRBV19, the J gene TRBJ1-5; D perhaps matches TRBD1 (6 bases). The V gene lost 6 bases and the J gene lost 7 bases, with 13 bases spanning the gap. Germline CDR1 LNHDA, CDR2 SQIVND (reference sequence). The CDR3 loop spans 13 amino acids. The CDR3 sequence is CASRPTGGQPQHF. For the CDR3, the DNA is TGTGCCAGTAGGCCGACAGGAGGACAGCCCCAGCATTTT.

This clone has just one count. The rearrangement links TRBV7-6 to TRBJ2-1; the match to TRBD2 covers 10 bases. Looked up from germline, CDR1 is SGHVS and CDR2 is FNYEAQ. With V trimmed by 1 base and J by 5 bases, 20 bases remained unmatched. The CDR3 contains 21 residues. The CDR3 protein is CASSLVLFGLAGDGEHNEQFF. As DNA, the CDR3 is TGTGCCAGCAGCTTAGTGTTGTTCGGGCTAGCGGGAGATGGTGAACACAATGAGCAGTTCTTC. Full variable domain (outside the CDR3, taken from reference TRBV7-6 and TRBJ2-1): GAGVSQSPRYKVTKRGQDVALRCDPISGHVSLYWYRQALGQGPEFLTYFNYEAQQDKSGLPNDRFSAERPEGSISTLTIQRTEQRDSAMYRCASSLVLFGLAGDGEHNEQFFGPGTRLTVL.

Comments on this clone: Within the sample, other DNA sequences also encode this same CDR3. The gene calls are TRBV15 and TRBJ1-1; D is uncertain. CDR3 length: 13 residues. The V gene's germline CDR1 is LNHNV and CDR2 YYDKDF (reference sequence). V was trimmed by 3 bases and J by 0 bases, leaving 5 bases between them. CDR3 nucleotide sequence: TGTGCCACCAGCAGTTCCCTGAACACTGAAGCTTTCTTT. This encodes CATSSSLNTEAFF.

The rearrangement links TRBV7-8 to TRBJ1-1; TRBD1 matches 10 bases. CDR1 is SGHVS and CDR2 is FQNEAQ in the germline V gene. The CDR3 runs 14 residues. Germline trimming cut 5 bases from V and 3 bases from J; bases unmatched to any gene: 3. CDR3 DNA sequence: TGTGCCAGCAGCCGGACAGGGGGAGACACTGAAGCTTTCTTT. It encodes CASSRTGGDTEAFF.

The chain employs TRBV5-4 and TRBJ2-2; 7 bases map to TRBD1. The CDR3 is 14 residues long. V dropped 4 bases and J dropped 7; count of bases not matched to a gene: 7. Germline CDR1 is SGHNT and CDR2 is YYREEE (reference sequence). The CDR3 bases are TGTGCCAGCAGCACCGGGACAGATAGCGGGGAGCTGTTTTTT. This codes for CASSTGTDSGELFF.

The CDR3 coding sequence is TGTGCCAGCAGTTACACCGGGGGTGGCTATACGCAGTATTTT. This translates into CASSYTGGGYTQYF. This chain connects TRBV6-5 to TRBJ2-3; D may be TRBD2 (6 bases). The CDR3 sequence is 14 residues long. Trimming stripped 2 bases from V and 7 bases from J, with 13 bases between. Germline CDR1 reads MNHEY; CDR2 reads SVGAGI.

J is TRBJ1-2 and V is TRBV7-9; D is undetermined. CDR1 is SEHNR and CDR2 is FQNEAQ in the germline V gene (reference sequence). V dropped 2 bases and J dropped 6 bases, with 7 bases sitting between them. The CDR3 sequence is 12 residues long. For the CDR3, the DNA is TGTGCCAGCAGCTTAATTCCCGATGGCTACACCTTC. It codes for CASSLIPDGYTF.

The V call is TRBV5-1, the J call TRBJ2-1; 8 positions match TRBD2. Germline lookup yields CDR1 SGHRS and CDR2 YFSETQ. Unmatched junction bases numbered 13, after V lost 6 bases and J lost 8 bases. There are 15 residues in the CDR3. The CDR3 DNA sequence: TGCGCCAGCAATAACCCGGGCGGGAGGAGGTATGAGCAGTTCTTC. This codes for CASNNPGGRRYEQFF.

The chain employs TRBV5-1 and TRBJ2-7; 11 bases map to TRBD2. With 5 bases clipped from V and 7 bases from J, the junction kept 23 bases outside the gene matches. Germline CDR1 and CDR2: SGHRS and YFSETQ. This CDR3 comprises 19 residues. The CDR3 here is CASSLTPGLAGALLGEQYF. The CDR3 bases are TGCGCCAGCAGTCTAACCCCTGGACTAGCGGGCGCCCTCCTCGGTGAGCAGTACTTC.

CDR3 in DNA: TGTGCCAGCAGCGAGGGGGCAAGCACAGATACGCAGTATTTT. It is translated as CASSEGASTDTQYF. This sequence joins TRBV9 and TRBJ2-3, with 7 nucleotides matching TRBD1. Trimming removed 3 bases from V and 0 bases from J; junction bases left unmatched: 1. Germline CDR1 SGDLS, CDR2 YYNGEE. CDR3 length: 14 amino acids.

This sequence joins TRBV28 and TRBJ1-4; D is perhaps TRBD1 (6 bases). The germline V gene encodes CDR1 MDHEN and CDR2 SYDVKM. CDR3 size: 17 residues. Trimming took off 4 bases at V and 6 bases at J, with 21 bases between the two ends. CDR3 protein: CASSSPSQGGSDEKLFF. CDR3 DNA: TGTGCCAGCAGTTCCCCATCGCAAGGGGGATCAGATGAAAAACTGTTTTTT.

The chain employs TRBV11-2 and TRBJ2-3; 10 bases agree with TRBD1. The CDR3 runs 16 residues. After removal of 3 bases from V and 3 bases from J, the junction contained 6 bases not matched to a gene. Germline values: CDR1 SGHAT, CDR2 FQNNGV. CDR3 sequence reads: CASSLSGQGGTDTQYF. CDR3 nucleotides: TGTGCCAGCAGCTTGTCCGGACAGGGGGGAACAGATACGCAGTATTTT. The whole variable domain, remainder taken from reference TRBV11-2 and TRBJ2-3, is EAGVAQSPRYKIIEKRQSVAFWCNPISGHATLYWYQQILGQGPKLLIQFQNNGVVDDSQLPKDRFSAERLKGVDSTLKIQPAKLEDSAVYLCASSLSGQGGTDTQYFGPGTRLTVL.

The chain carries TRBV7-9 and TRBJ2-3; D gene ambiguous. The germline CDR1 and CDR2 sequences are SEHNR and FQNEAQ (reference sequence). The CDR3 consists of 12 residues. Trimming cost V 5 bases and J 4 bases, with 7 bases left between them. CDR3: CASSPISDTQYF. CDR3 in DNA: TGTGCCAGCAGCCCTATTTCAGATACGCAGTATTTT.

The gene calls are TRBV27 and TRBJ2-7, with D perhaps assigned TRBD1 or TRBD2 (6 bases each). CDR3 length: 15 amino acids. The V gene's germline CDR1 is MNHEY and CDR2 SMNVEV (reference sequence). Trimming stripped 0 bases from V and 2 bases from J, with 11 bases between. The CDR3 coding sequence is TGTGCCAGCAGTTTATCGGTAGGGGGGACCTACGAGCAGTACTTC. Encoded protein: CASSLSVGGTYEQYF.

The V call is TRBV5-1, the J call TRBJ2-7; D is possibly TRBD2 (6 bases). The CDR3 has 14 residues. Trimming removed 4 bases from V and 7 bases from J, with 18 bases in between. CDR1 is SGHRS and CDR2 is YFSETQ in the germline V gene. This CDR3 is CASSPQRAGGEQYF. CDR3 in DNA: TGCGCCAGCAGCCCCCAGCGGGCCGGGGGTGAGCAGTACTTC. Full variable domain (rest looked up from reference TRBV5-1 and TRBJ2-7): KAGVTQTPRYLIKTRGQQVTLSCSPISGHRSVSWYQQTPGQGLQFLFEYFSETQRNKGNFPGRFSGRQFSNSRSEMNVSTLELGDSALYLCASSPQRAGGEQYFGPGTRLTVT.

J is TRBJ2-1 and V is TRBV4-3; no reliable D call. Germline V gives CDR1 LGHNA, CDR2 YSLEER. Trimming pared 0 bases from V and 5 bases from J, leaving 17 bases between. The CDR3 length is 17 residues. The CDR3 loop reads CASSQDRFGLGHNEQFF. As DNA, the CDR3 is TGCGCCAGCAGCCAAGATCGGTTCGGGCTAGGCCACAATGAGCAGTTCTTC.

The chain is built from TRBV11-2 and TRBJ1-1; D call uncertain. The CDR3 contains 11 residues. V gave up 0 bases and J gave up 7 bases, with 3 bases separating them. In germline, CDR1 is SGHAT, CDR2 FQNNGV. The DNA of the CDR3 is TGTGCCAGCAGCTTAGAGGATGAAGCTTTCTTT. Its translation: CASSLEDEAFF.

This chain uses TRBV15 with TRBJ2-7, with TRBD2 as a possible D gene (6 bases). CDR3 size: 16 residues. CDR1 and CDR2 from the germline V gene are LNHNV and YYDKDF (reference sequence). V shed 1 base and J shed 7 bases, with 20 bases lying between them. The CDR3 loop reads CATSRVGGPARREQYF. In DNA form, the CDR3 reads TGTGCCACCAGCAGAGTTGGAGGGCCAGCCCGGAGGGAGCAGTACTTC.

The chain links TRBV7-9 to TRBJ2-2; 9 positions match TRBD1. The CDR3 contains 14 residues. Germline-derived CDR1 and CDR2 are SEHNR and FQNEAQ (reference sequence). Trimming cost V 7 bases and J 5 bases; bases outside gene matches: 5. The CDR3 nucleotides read TGTGCCAGCACCTACAGGGGGCATACCGGGGAGCTGTTTTTT. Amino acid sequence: CASTYRGHTGELFF.

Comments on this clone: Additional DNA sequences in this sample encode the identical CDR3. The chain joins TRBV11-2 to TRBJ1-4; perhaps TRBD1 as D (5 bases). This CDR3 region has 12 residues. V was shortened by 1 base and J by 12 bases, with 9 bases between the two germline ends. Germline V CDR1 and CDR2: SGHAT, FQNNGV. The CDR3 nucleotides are TGTGCCAGCAGCTTAGTGGGGACGGAACTGTTTTTT. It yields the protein CASSLVGTELFF.

DNA of the CDR3: TGTGCCATACGGACAGGCTGGGGCACTGAAGCTTTCTTT. It specifies CAIRTGWGTEAFF. This chain uses TRBV30 with TRBJ1-1, with TRBD1 matching 7 bases. The CDR3 covers 13 residues. Germline CDR1 is GTSNPN and CDR2 is SVGIG (reference sequence). J lost 4 bases, V lost 8 bases, and 10 bases had no gene match.

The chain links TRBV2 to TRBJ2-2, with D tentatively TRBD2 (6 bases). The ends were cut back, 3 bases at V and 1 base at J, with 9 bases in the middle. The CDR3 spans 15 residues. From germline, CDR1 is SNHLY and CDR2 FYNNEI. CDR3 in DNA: TGTGCCAGCAGTGAGTGGGACTTGAACACCGGGGAGCTGTTTTTT. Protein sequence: CASSEWDLNTGELFF.

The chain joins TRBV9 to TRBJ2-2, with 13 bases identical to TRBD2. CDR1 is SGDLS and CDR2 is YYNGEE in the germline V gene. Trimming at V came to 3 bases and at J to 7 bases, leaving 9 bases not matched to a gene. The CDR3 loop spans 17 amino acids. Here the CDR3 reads CASSASGLAGNGGELFF. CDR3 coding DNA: TGTGCCAGCAGCGCCTCGGGACTAGCGGGAAATGGCGGGGAGCTGTTTTTT. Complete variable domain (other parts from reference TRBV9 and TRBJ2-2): DSGVTQTPKHLITATGQRVTLRCSPRSGDLSVYWYQQSLDQGLQFLIQYYNGEERAKGNILERFSAQQFPDLHSELNLSSLELGDSALYFCASSASGLAGNGGELFFGEGSRLTVL.

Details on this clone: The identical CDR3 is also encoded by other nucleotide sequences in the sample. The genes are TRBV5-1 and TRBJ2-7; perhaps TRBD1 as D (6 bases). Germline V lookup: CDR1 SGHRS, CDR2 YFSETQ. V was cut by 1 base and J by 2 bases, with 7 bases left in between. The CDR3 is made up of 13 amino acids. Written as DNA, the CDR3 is TGCGCCAGCAGCTTGACAGGGCCCTACGAGCAGTACTTC. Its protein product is CASSLTGPYEQYF.

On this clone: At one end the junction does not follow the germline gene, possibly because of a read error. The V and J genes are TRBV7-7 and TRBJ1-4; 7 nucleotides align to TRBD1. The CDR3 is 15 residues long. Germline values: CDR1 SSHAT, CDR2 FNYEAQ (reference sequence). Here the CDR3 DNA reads TGTGCTAGCAGCTTGGGTACAGGGGATGGTGAAAAACTGTTTTTT. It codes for CASSLGTGDGEKLFF.